Below are 11 T cell receptor beta chains sequenced from a single sample in a study of T cell changes during pregnancy in multiple sclerosis. Using immunoSEQ multiplex PCR, the repertoire was profiled, and TCRdb retains in-frame clones only, with some absent. The sample records 80,000 or so clones, just over 90% being singletons. The material sequenced was peripheral blood, taken before pregnancy. Source of these receptors: a female donor with multiple sclerosis, enrolled in a pregnancy study.

The V call is TRBV19, the J call TRBJ2-3; D possibly corresponds to TRBD1 (6 bases). The CDR3 sequence is 16 residues long. Trimming pared 4 bases from V and 5 bases from J, leaving 19 bases between. Looked up from germline, CDR1 is LNHDA and CDR2 is SQIVND (reference sequence). CDR3 in amino acids: CASSSVETRGRDTQYF. The CDR3 coding sequence is TGTGCCAGTAGTAGTGTAGAGACCAGGGGTAGAGATACGCAGTATTTT.

The chain recombines TRBV5-5 with TRBJ2-5, with D unclear. Germline V gene lookup returns CDR1 SGHKS and CDR2 YYEKEE (reference sequence). Between the trimmed V and J ends, which lost 2 bases and 2 bases, there was a span of 7 bases. The CDR3 is 13 amino acids. CDR3 sequence: CASSFWLQETQYF. The CDR3 DNA reads TGTGCCAGCAGCTTCTGGCTTCAAGAGACCCAGTACTTC.

The table lists this clone with a few counts. The chain links TRBV27 to TRBJ1-1; 10 nucleotides line up with TRBD1. The CDR3 sequence is 13 residues long. Unmatched junction bases numbered 8, after V lost 5 bases and J lost 11 bases. Germline CDR1 MNHEY, CDR2 SMNVEV (reference sequence). The CDR3 DNA reads as TGTGCCAGCAGTGTGGGGACAGGGGTAGGGGCTTTCTTT. Its translation: CASSVGTGVGAFF.

In its sample, this clone is medium-sized. The V gene is TRBV7-9, the J gene TRBJ2-3, with a tentative D call TRBD2 (5 bases). V gave up 4 bases and J gave up 1 base, with 9 bases separating them. Germline CDR1 and CDR2: SEHNR and FQNEAQ (reference sequence). The CDR3 totals 14 residues. The CDR3 spells CASSSWTRTDTQYF. For the CDR3, the DNA is TGTGCCAGCAGCTCCTGGACTCGCACAGATACGCAGTATTTT.

This clone was recorded once. J is TRBJ2-7 and V is TRBV28; D perhaps matches TRBD1 (5 bases). The CDR3 is 14 amino acids. The V end lost 7 bases, the J end lost 6 bases, and 19 bases lay between the germline ends. Germline V gene data show CDR1 as MDHEN and CDR2 as SYDVKM. For the CDR3, the DNA is TGTGCCAGCACCACCCCCAGGGTCTCTGGCGAGCAGTACTTC. Its protein product is CASTTPRVSGEQYF.

This chain uses TRBV5-4 with TRBJ2-7; TRBD1 is a possible D gene (6 bases). Trimming cost V 3 bases and J 0 bases, with 7 bases left between them. The germline CDR1 and CDR2 sequences are SGHNT and YYREEE (reference sequence). The CDR3 has 13 residues. CDR3 protein: CASSSGHSYEQYF. The DNA for the CDR3 is TGTGCCAGCAGCTCGGGACACTCCTACGAGCAGTACTTC.

The CDR3 bases are TGTGCCAGCAGCCGTGGCGGAGGTGGGGCCAACGTCCTGACTTTC. It is translated as CASSRGGGGANVLTF. This rearrangement joins TRBV5-6 to TRBJ2-6; TRBD2 is a possible D gene (5 bases). The germline gives CDR1 SGHDT, CDR2 YYEEEE. V lost 4 bases to trimming and J lost 3 bases, with 11 bases between them. The CDR3 totals 15 residues.

The V and J genes are TRBV10-3 and TRBJ2-7; D remains unclear. The CDR3 covers 12 residues. V was cut by 8 bases and J by 1 base, with 9 bases left in between. Germline V gene sequence: CDR1 ENHRY, CDR2 SYGVKD. The chain's CDR3 is CAIGPVSYEQYF. The CDR3 DNA sequence: TGTGCCATCGGGCCCGTATCCTACGAGCAGTACTTC.

The chain links TRBV19 to TRBJ1-4; the match to TRBD1 covers 11 bases. CDR3 size: 17 residues. J was trimmed by 8 bases and V by 7 bases; bases with no gene match: 15. In germline, CDR1 is LNHDA, CDR2 SQIVND (reference sequence). The CDR3 coding sequence is TGTGCCAGTACGGGGACAGGGGGATACCCTCCCGGCGAAAAACTGTTTTTT. Translated: CASTGTGGYPPGEKLFF.

The chain's CDR3 is CASSGYSGGPYNEQFF. The DNA of the CDR3 is TGTGCCAGCAGCGGGTATAGCGGGGGGCCCTACAATGAGCAGTTCTTC. The chain is built from TRBV7-8 and TRBJ2-1, with 10 bases identical to TRBD2. Per the germline V gene, CDR1 is SGHVS and CDR2 is FQNEAQ. V lost 5 bases and J lost 2; bases outside the gene matches: 6. CDR3 length: 16 amino acids.

The CDR3 coding sequence is TGTGCCAGCAGCTTAGAAGGCGGGGCGGATACGCAGTATTTT. It is translated as CASSLEGGADTQYF. This chain uses TRBV7-3 with TRBJ2-3; D perhaps matches TRBD2 (6 bases). The length of the CDR3 is 14 residues. Trimming cost V 2 bases and J 6 bases, with 12 bases left between them. Looked up from germline, CDR1 is SGHTA and CDR2 is FQGTGA.